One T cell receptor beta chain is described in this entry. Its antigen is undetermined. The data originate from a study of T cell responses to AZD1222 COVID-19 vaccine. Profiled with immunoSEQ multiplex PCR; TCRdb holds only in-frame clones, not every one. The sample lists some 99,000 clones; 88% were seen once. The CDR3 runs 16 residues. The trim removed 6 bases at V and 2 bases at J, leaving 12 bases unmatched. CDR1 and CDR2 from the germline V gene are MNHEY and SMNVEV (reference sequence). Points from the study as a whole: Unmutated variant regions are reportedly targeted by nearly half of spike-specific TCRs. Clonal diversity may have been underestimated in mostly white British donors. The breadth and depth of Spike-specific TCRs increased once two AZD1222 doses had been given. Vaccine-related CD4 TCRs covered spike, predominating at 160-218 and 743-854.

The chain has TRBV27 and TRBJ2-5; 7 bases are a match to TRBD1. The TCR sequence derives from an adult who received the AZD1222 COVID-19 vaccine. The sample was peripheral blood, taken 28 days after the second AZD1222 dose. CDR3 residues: CASSYHSGGPQETQYF. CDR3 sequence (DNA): TGTGCCAGCAGCTATCACTCAGGGGGACCTCAAGAGACCCAGTACTTC.